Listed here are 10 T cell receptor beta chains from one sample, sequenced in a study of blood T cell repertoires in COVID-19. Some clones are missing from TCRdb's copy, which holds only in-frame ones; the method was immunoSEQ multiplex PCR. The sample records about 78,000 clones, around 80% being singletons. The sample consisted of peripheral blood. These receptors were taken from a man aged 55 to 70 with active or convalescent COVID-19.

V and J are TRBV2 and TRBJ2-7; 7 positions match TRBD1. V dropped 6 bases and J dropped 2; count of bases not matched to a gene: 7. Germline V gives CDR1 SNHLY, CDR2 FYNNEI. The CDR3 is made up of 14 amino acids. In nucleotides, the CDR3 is TGTGCCAGCAGATTAGAGGACAGGCCCTACGAGCAGTACTTC. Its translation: CASRLEDRPYEQYF.

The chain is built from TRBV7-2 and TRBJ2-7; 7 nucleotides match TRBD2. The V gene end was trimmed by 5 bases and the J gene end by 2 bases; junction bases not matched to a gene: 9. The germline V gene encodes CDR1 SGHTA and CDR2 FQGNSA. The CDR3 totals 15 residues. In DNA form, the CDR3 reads TGTGCCAGCAGCGCAACAGCGGGGACTGCCTACGAGCAGTACTTC. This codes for CASSATAGTAYEQYF.

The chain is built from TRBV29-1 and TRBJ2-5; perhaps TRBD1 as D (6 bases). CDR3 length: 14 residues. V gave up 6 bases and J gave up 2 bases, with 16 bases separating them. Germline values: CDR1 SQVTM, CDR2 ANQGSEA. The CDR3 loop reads CSVDAGVLQETQYF. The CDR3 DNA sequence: TGCAGCGTAGACGCAGGGGTTCTTCAAGAGACCCAGTACTTC.

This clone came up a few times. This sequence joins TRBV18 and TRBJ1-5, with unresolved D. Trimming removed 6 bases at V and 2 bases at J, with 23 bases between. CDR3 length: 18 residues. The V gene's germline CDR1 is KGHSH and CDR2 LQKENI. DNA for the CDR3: TGTGCCAGCTCCCCCACGGCCACGGAGATCTCGGGCAATCAGCCCCAGCATTTT. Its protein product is CASSPTATEISGNQPQHF.

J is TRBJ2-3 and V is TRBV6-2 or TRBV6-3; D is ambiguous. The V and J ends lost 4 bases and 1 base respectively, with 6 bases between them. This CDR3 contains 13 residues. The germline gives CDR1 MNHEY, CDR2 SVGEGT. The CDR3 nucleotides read TGTGCCAGCAGTTTACTGGGCACAGATACGCAGTATTTT. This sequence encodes CASSLLGTDTQYF.

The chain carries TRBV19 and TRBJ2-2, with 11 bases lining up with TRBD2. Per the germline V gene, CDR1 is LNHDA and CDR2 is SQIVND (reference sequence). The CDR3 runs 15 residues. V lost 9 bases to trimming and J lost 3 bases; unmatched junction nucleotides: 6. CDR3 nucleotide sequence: TGTGCCAGCAGCGGACTAGCGGGCTACACCGGGGAGCTGTTTTTT. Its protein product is CASSGLAGYTGELFF.

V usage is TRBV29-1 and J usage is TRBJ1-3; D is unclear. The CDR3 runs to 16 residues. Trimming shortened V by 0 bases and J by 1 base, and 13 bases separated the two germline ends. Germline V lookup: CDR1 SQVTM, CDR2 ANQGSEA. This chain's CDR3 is CSVEDPGRPSGNTIYF. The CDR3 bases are TGCAGCGTTGAAGATCCCGGGAGACCATCTGGAAACACCATATATTTT.

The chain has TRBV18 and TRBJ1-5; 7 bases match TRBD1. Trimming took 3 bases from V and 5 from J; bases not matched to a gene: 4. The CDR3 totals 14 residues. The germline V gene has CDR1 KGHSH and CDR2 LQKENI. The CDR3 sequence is CASSPVTGDQPQHF. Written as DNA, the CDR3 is TGTGCCAGCTCACCGGTAACAGGGGATCAGCCCCAGCATTTT.

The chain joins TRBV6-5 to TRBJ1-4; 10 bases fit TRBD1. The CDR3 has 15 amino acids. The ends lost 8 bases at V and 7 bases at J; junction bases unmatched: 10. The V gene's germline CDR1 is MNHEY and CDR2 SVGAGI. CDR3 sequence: CASRTGGGFSEKLFF. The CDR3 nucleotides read TGTGCCAGCCGGACAGGGGGAGGGTTTAGTGAAAAACTGTTTTTT.

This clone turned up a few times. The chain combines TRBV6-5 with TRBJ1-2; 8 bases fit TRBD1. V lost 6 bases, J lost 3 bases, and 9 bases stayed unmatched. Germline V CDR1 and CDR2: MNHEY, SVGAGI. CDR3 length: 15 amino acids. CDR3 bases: TGTGCCAGCAGCCTGACAGGGGAGTATGACTATGGCTACACCTTC. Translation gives CASSLTGEYDYGYTF.